The 23 T cell receptor beta chains reported below all come from one sample, sequenced in a study of Ad26.COV2.S vaccination and SARS-CoV-2 variants (dated by TCRdb to the early 2020s). The sample's treatment or condition label, decoded: over 15 received Ad26.COV2.S at low or high dose, single or two shots; about 5 received placebo; per-sample allocation not given. For vaccine and placebo recipients, the sequenced repertoires came from samples collected on day 63 after the first injection. The library relied on the immunoSEQ multiplex PCR assay. This is the immuneACCESS table as TCRdb keeps it, with only in-frame sequences that have V and J called. A part of the clones is gone; compared with another copy, unresolved V genes explain less than half, and the rest is unexplained. The sample table lists about 390,000 clones, less than 90% of them with a count of one. In total, the top ten clones hold 3.5% of the sample.

Sequences were derived from peripheral blood, sampled in a trial of Ad26.COV2.S vaccine versus placebo. The receptors here all came from a person aged 18-60 years who received the Ad26.COV2.S COVID-19 vaccine or a placebo.

This sequence joins TRBV9 and TRBJ1-2, with a tentative D call TRBD1 (5 bases). The CDR3 is made up of 13 amino acids. Trimming removed 4 bases from V and 6 bases from J, with 13 bases in between. Germline V CDR1 and CDR2: SGDLS, YYNGEE. Here the CDR3 reads CASSSRVGDGYTF. In nucleotides, the CDR3 is TGTGCCAGCAGCTCAAGGGTAGGGGATGGCTACACCTTC.

This chain connects TRBV5-6 to TRBJ2-3; the match to TRBD2 covers 10 bases. Germline CDR1 is SGHDT and CDR2 is YYEEEE. Germline trimming cut 5 bases from V and 1 base from J; bases unmatched to any gene: 10. The CDR3 spans 17 residues. The CDR3 reads CASRDRLAGARTDTQYF. The CDR3 region has the DNA TGTGCCAGCAGGGATCGGCTAGCGGGGGCCCGCACAGATACGCAGTATTTT.

This clone was recorded a few times. The gene calls are TRBV11-3 and TRBJ2-2; D is uncertain. CDR1 SGHNT and CDR2 YENEEA come from the germline V gene. This CDR3 spans 14 amino acids. Trimming stripped 5 bases from V and 3 bases from J, with 10 bases between. The CDR3 spells CASSPSADTGELFF. The CDR3 coding sequence is TGTGCCAGCAGCCCCTCGGCCGACACCGGGGAGCTGTTTTTT.

The chain recombines TRBV7-9 with TRBJ2-3, with no clear D. Germline CDR1 reads SEHNR; CDR2 reads FQNEAQ (reference sequence). This CDR3 comprises 13 residues. Trimming removed 2 bases from V and 2 bases from J, with 5 bases in between. The CDR3 nucleotides read TGTGCCAGCAGCTTAATTCTCACAGATACGCAGTATTTT. Residues: CASSLILTDTQYF.

This clone was detected only a few times. This rearrangement joins TRBV19 to TRBJ1-1, with 7 bases identical to TRBD1. The CDR3 has 15 residues. The germline V gene encodes CDR1 LNHDA and CDR2 SQIVND (reference sequence). Losses at the gene ends were 1 base for V and 2 bases for J; bases not matched to a gene: 4. The CDR3 is CASSIATGFNTEAFF. Here the CDR3 DNA reads TGTGCCAGTAGTATAGCGACAGGGTTTAACACTGAAGCTTTCTTT.

This clone was detected once. The genes are TRBV6-5 and TRBJ1-2; TRBD1 is a possible D gene (5 bases). The CDR3 is made up of 13 amino acids. V lost 2 bases and J lost 4, with 8 bases in between. Looked up from germline, CDR1 is MNHEY and CDR2 is SVGAGI. CDR3 DNA: TGTGCCAGCAGTTACGACAGTGGCTATGGCTACACCTTC. Amino acids: CASSYDSGYGYTF.

The count of this clone is one. J is TRBJ1-2 and V is TRBV30; D gene ambiguous. The CDR3 covers 16 residues. The V end lost 0 bases, the J end lost 3 bases, and 17 bases lay between the germline ends. Germline CDR1 reads GTSNPN; CDR2 reads SVGIG (reference sequence). The CDR3 DNA reads as TGTGCCTGGAGTGTTTACCCGGCCCCCAGATACTATGGCTACACCTTC. Encoded protein: CAWSVYPAPRYYGYTF.

In its sample, this clone was seen a few times. The chain carries TRBV30 and TRBJ1-6; 7 bases align to TRBD1. This CDR3 is 15 amino acids long. CDR1 and CDR2 (germline): GTSNPN, SVGIG (reference sequence). V was pared by 0 bases and J by 8 bases, with 7 bases of the junction left unmatched. CDR3 residues: CAWSVQNRGYSPLHF. CDR3 nucleotides: TGTGCCTGGAGTGTACAGAACAGGGGTTATTCACCCCTCCACTTT.

The J gene is TRBJ1-5, the V gene TRBV9, with 8 bases lining up with TRBD1. CDR3 size: 15 residues. V dropped 0 bases and J dropped 4; count of bases not matched to a gene: 3. Per the germline V gene, CDR1 is SGDLS and CDR2 is YYNGEE. CDR3 residues: CASSVGTGWNQPQHF. The CDR3, as DNA: TGTGCCAGCAGCGTAGGGACAGGGTGGAATCAGCCCCAGCATTTT. Full variable domain (missing parts from reference TRBV9 and TRBJ1-5): DSGVTQTPKHLITATGQRVTLRCSPRSGDLSVYWYQQSLDQGLQFLIQYYNGEERAKGNILERFSAQQFPDLHSELNLSSLELGDSALYFCASSVGTGWNQPQHFGDGTRLSIL.

V and J are TRBV19 and TRBJ1-1; no clear D. V lost 2 bases to trimming and J lost 3 bases, with 7 bases between them. CDR3 size: 13 residues. Germline values: CDR1 LNHDA, CDR2 SQIVND (reference sequence). The CDR3 reads CASSISGYTEAFF. The CDR3 DNA is TGTGCCAGTAGTATAAGTGGTTACACTGAAGCTTTCTTT.

The gene calls are TRBV27 and TRBJ2-1; 8 bases fit TRBD2. This CDR3 is built from 14 residues. The germline V gene encodes CDR1 MNHEY and CDR2 SMNVEV (reference sequence). The ends lost 1 base at V and 9 bases at J; junction bases unmatched: 5. This chain's CDR3 is CASSLYAGGTEQFF. In DNA, the CDR3 is TGTGCCAGCAGTTTATACGCGGGGGGAACTGAGCAGTTCTTC.

The chain couples TRBV5-6 to TRBJ2-3; 7 bases are shared with TRBD1. V was clipped by 2 bases and J by 3 bases; unmatched bases: 9. Germline assignment: CDR1 SGHDT and CDR2 YYEEEE. The CDR3 is 16 residues long. This chain's CDR3 is CASSFSNRGQTDTQYF. The CDR3 DNA follows: TGTGCCAGCAGCTTCTCAAACAGGGGACAAACAGATACGCAGTATTTT.

The chain is built from TRBV19 and TRBJ1-1; TRBD1 matches 8 bases. Germline V gene lookup returns CDR1 LNHDA and CDR2 SQIVND (reference sequence). The CDR3 runs to 16 residues. The V segment lost 7 bases and the J segment 13 bases; nucleotides outside the gene matches: 23. CDR3 sequence: CASTSPTGQEHPWGFF. CDR3 sequence (DNA): TGTGCCAGTACCTCACCTACGGGACAGGAACACCCCTGGGGTTTCTTT.

This sequence joins TRBV7-8 and TRBJ2-7; 7 nucleotides agree with TRBD1. The CDR3 is 16 residues long. The germline V gene has CDR1 SGHVS and CDR2 FQNEAQ. V trimming: 4 bases; J trimming: 4 bases; junction bases outside the gene matches: 13. This CDR3 is CASSSTLGETGYEQYF. CDR3 sequence (DNA): TGTGCCAGCAGCTCCACCCTGGGAGAGACAGGGTACGAGCAGTACTTC.

The chain combines TRBV3-1 (or the pseudogene TRBV3-2) with TRBJ2-1; no definite D call. Trimming cost V 0 bases and J 2 bases, with 8 bases left between them. The CDR3 covers 15 residues. Germline CDR1 reads LGHDT; CDR2 reads YNNKEL (reference sequence). CDR3 DNA: TGTGCCAGCAGCCAAGATTGGGTTACCTACAATGAGCAGTTCTTC. This gives the protein CASSQDWVTYNEQFF.

The chain carries TRBV10-3 and TRBJ1-3; TRBD1 is a possible D gene (6 bases). V gave up 10 bases and J gave up 0 bases, with 25 bases separating them. The V gene's germline CDR1 is ENHRY and CDR2 SYGVKD. The CDR3 loop spans 18 amino acids. The CDR3 region has the DNA TGTGCCAGCCGACAGGCCTACGTTGCGGGGCGCTCTGGAAACACCATATATTTT. Translating gives CASRQAYVAGRSGNTIYF.

This clone was counted between two and nine times. The genes are TRBV7-6 and TRBJ2-2; 15 bases fit TRBD2. The CDR3 extends over 16 amino acids. Germline CDR1 is SGHVS and CDR2 is FNYEAQ. The V and J ends lost 4 bases and 5 bases, in that order; junction bases with no gene match: 2. In DNA, the CDR3 is TGTGCCAGCAGCTGGACTAGCGGGGGGGCTACCGGGGAGCTGTTTTTT. It encodes CASSWTSGGATGELFF.

This clone came up once. V gene TRBV19 combines with J gene TRBJ1-2; D uncertain. V gave up 5 bases and J gave up 4 bases, with 14 bases separating them. CDR1 is LNHDA and CDR2 is SQIVND in the germline V gene (reference sequence). The CDR3 contains 14 residues. This CDR3 reads CASSSRSTSYGYTF. CDR3 nucleotides: TGTGCCAGTAGTTCCCGGTCTACCAGCTATGGCTACACCTTC.

The chain has TRBV5-1 and TRBJ1-2; the match to TRBD1 covers 11 bases. The V gene end was trimmed by 0 bases and the J gene end by 2 bases; junction bases not matched to a gene: 3. Germline V gene lookup returns CDR1 SGHRS and CDR2 YFSETQ. CDR3 size: 16 residues. This CDR3 reads CASSLDGTGGNYGYTF. In nucleotides, the CDR3 is TGCGCCAGCAGCTTGGATGGGACAGGGGGAAACTATGGCTACACCTTC.

This clone has only one observation. This chain uses TRBV6-5 with TRBJ1-6; D is uncertain. V lost 2 bases, J lost 7 bases, and 6 bases lay in between. CDR1 and CDR2 from the germline V gene are MNHEY and SVGAGI. The CDR3 sequence is 13 residues long. The CDR3 loop reads CASSYAQNSPLHF. Here the CDR3 DNA reads TGTGCCAGCAGTTACGCTCAAAATTCACCCCTCCACTTT.

This clone has just one count. The V and J genes are TRBV6-5 and TRBJ1-1, with 9 bases that match TRBD1. V was pared by 2 bases and J by 2 bases, with 6 bases of the junction left unmatched. Germline V CDR1 and CDR2: MNHEY, SVGAGI. The CDR3 is made up of 16 amino acids. In DNA form, the CDR3 reads TGTGCCAGCAGTTACGGAGGGGACAGGGCTAACACTGAAGCTTTCTTT. Protein: CASSYGGDRANTEAFF.

The chain uses TRBV9 and TRBJ2-1; perhaps TRBD1 as D (6 bases). V lost 4 bases to trimming and J lost 4 bases, with 18 bases between them. The CDR3 contains 16 residues. Germline CDR1 is SGDLS and CDR2 is YYNGEE. CDR3 sequence: CASSKQGPFEYNEQFF. The CDR3 region has the DNA TGTGCCAGCAGCAAACAGGGTCCGTTTGAGTACAATGAGCAGTTCTTC.

This clone was observed a single time. The chain couples TRBV6-2 or TRBV6-3 to TRBJ1-5, with unresolved D. Germline values: CDR1 MNHEY, CDR2 SVGEGT. The V and J ends lost 2 bases and 2 bases respectively, with 16 bases between them. The CDR3 runs to 17 residues. This CDR3 is CASSYPRLGIGNQPQHF. DNA of the CDR3: TGTGCCAGCAGTTACCCTCGATTGGGCATAGGCAATCAGCCCCAGCATTTT.